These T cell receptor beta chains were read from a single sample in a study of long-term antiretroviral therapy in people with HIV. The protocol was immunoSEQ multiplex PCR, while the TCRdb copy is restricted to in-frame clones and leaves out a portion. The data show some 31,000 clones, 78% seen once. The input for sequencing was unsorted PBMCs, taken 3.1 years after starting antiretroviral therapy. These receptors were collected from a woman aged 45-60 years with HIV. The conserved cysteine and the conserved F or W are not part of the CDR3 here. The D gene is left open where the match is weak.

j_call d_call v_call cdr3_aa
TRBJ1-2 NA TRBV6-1 ASSEERGPSNYGYT
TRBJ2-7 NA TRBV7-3 ASSSGDEQY
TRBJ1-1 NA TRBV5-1 ASSWTSGEGTEAF
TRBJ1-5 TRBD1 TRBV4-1 ASSQELGQSNQPQH
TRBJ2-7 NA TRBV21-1 ASSITGGFYEQY
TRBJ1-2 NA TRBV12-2 ASRFRAGGDYGYT
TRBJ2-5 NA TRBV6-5 ASSTEDGLETQY
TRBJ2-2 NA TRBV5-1 ASSFQGWGTGELF
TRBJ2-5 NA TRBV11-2 ASSSRGPLGETQY
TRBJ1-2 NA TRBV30 AWSVGAAGGYT
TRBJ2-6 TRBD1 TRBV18 ASSPGTGLSGANVLT
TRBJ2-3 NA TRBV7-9 ASSETETSTDTQY
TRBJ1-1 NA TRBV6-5 ASSLERNTEAF
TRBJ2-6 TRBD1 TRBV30 AWIRDSSGANVLT
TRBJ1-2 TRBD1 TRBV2 ASRQGSEYGYT
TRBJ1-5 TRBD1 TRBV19 ASSIRQGWSNQPQH